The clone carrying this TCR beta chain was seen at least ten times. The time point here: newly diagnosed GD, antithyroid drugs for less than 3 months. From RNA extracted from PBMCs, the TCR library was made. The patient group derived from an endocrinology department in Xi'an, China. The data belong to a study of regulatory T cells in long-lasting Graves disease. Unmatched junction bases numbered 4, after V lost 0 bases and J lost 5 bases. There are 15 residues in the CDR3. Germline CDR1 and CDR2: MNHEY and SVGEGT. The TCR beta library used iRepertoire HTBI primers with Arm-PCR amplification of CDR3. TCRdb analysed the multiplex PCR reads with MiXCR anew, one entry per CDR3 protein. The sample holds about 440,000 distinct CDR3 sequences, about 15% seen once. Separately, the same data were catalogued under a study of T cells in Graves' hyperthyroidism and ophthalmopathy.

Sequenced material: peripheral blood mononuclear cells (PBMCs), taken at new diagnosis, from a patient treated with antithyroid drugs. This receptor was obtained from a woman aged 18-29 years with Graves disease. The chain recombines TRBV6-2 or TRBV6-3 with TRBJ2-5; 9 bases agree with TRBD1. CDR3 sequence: CASSYSGTGWETQYF. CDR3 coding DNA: TGTGCCAGCAGTTACTCGGGGACAGGGTGGGAGACCCAGTACTTC.